This paragraph reports one TCR beta chain. The antigen is not known. The sample comes from a study of T-cell reconstitution after alpha-beta-depleted transplantation in children. Findings of the study overall: The high TCRbeta diversity at day 60 in some patients came from surviving recipient T cells and thymic progenitors. One year post-transplant, T-cell counts and diversity were largely derived from T cells produced anew.

The CDR3 has 17 residues. Germline CDR1 is SNHLY and CDR2 is FYNNEI. V trimming: 7 bases; J trimming: 4 bases; junction bases outside the gene matches: 14. This sample's TCRbeta library carried unique molecular identifier barcodes. TCRdb reanalysed the PCR reads using MiXCR and keeps one entry per CDR3 protein. The repertoire holds about 280,000 distinct CDR3 sequences, with 9.5% to 13% as singletons. This sequence was found in a male patient between 2 and 10 years old who had a stem cell transplant for chronic granulomatous disease, so the T cells may come from the graft donor. The V call is TRBV2, the J call TRBJ2-2; 8 bases fit TRBD1. The sequences come from peripheral blood, collected 180 days after TCRalphabeta/CD19-depleted stem cell transplant. The CDR3 sequence: CASIRDRTGHGTGELFF. The DNA of the CDR3 is TGTGCCAGCATACGGGACAGGACAGGGCATGGCACCGGGGAGCTGTTTTTT.